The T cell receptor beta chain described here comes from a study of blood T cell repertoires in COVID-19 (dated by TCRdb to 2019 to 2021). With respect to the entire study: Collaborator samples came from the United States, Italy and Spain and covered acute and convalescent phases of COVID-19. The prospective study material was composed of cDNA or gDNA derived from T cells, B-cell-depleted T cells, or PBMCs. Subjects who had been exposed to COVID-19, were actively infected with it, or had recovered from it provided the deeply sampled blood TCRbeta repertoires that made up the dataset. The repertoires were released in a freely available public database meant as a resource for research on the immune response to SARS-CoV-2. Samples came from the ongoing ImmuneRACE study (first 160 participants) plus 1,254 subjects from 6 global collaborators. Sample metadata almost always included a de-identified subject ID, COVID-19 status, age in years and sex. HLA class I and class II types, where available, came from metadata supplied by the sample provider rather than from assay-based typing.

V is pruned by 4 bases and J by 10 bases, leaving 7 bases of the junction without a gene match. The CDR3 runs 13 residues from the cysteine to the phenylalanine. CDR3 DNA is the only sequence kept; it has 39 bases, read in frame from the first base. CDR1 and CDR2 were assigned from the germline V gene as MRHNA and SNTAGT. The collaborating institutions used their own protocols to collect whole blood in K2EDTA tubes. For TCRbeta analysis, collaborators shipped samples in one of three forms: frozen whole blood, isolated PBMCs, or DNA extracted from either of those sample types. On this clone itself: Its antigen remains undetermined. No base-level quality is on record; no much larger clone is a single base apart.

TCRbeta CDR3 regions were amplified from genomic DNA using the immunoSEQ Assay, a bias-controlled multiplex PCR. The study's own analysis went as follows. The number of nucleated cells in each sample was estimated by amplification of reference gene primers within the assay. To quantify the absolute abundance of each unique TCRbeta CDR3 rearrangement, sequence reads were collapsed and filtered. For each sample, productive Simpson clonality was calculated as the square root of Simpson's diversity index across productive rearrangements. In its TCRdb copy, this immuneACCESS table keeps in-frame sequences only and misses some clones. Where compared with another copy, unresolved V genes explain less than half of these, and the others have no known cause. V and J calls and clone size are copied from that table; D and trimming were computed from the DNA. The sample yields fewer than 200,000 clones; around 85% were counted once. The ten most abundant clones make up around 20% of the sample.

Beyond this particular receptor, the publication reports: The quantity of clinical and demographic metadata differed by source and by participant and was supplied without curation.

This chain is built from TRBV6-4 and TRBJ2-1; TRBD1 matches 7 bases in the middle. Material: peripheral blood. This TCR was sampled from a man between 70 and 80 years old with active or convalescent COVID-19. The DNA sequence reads TGTGCCAGCAGTGCCCTTACAGGGGTCGAGCAGTTCTTC. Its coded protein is CASSALTGVEQFF.